This record concerns one TCR beta chain sequence. The sample comes from a study of monozygotic twins with inflammatory bowel disease. UMIs that included a 6-nucleotide sample barcode were added by template switching, which took place during cDNA synthesis. One entry per CDR3 protein, without DNA, is what TCRdb gives after re-calling the 5' RACE reads. This repertoire includes fewer than 550,000 distinct CDR3 sequences. Blood (approximately 2.3 ml) was collected from every donor individually. Germline-derived CDR1 and CDR2 are DFQATT and SNEGSKA (reference sequence). This CDR3 spans 14 amino acids. The sequence derives from a human donor with ulcerative colitis or Crohn's disease, or a healthy co-twin of an affected twin (not recorded which). The sample consisted of blood. The chain is built from TRBV20-1 and TRBJ2-1. This CDR3 reads CSARGLSSYNEQFF.